By sample fraction, the clone carrying this T cell receptor beta chain is medium-sized. Its matching antigen is unknown. The repertoire was sequenced with immunoSEQ multiplex PCR; TCRdb's copy has only in-frame clones and lacks some. This table holds about 36,000 clones, about four fifths found once. This entry comes from a study of somatic mutations in cytotoxic T cells in rheumatoid arthritis. Across the whole study: Flow sorting yielded some V beta antibody-stained T-cell populations at nearly 100% purity, among them V beta1+ cells sequenced for TCRB. General study results and limits: Nothing was done to adjust for multiple comparisons when TRBV07 showed up slightly less in rheumatoid arthritis patients. Clonality of CD8+ cells rose with age in rheumatoid arthritis patients but not healthy controls. The study found that the largest CD8+ clone exceeded 20% of CD8+ cells in about an eighth of the roughly 60 patients.

Germline assignment: CDR1 MRHNA and CDR2 SNTAGT. Trimming pared 6 bases from V and 3 bases from J, leaving 14 bases between. The CDR3 is 15 residues long. The chain employs TRBV6-4 and TRBJ2-2, with TRBD1 as a possible D gene (5 bases). The sample was CD8+ T cells sorted from blood. This receptor was identified in a man in his forties or fifties in good health. CDR3 amino acids: CASSPRVGDTGELFF. DNA for the CDR3: TGTGCCAGCAGCCCCAGGGTTGGGGACACCGGGGAGCTGTTTTTT.